This is a list of T cell receptor beta chains from one sample in a study of T-cell reconstitution after alpha-beta-depleted transplantation in children. TCRdb called the PCR reads again in MiXCR, with one record for every CDR3 protein. The sample yields 220,000 or so distinct CDR3 sequences, roughly 8% seen once. The material sequenced was PBMCs, mostly from graft donor cells, taken 180 days after TCRalphabeta/CD19-depleted stem cell transplant. These receptors were taken from a male patient younger than 18 who had a stem cell transplant for acute lymphoblastic leukemia, so the T cells may come from the graft donor. Both conserved end residues are part of each CDR3. The order of the fields is clone size, D gene, V gene, J gene, CDR3 DNA, CDR3 protein. D genes are given only for firm matches. Expanded clones are given a class, and other clones once, few, many or no size at all.

clone_size: few
d_call: NA
v_call: TRBV19
j_call: TRBJ1-6
cdr3_nt: TGTGCCAGTAGTATAAATCCGGGGGCCTATTCACCCCTCCACTTT
cdr3_aa: CASSINPGAYSPLHF

clone_size: NA
d_call: TRBD2
v_call: TRBV6-1
j_call: TRBJ2-5
cdr3_nt: TGTGCCAGCAAAAGGCGGGGGGGCGGAGAGACCCAGTACTTC
cdr3_aa: CASKRRGGGETQYF

clone_size: few
d_call: TRBD2
v_call: TRBV19
j_call: TRBJ2-6
cdr3_nt: TGTGCCAGTAGAGGTCCAGAGTCTAGCGGGGGGCCGACCTCTGGGGCCAACGTCCTGACTTTC
cdr3_aa: CASRGPESSGGPTSGANVLTF

clone_size: many
d_call: NA
v_call: TRBV6-5
j_call: TRBJ2-2
cdr3_nt: TGTGCCAGCAGCCTTGTCCGCGGGGAGCTGTTTTTT
cdr3_aa: CASSLVRGELFF

clone_size: many
d_call: TRBD2
v_call: TRBV28
j_call: TRBJ2-5
cdr3_nt: TGTGCCAGCAGCCCTAGCGGGAGATGGGAGACCCAGTACTTC
cdr3_aa: CASSPSGRWETQYF

clone_size: many
d_call: TRBD2
v_call: TRBV2
j_call: TRBJ2-7
cdr3_nt: TGTGCCTCTACCCTAGCGGGAGTGGGAGAGCAGTACTTC
cdr3_aa: CASTLAGVGEQYF

clone_size: many
d_call: NA
v_call: TRBV6-1
j_call: TRBJ1-3
cdr3_nt: TGTGCCAGCATCGAAGACAGGCCGAGCTCTGGAAACACCATATATTTT
cdr3_aa: CASIEDRPSSGNTIYF

clone_size: many
d_call: NA
v_call: TRBV5-1
j_call: TRBJ2-7
cdr3_nt: TGCGCCAGCAGCTTGGAGGGGTCCTACGAGCAGTACTTC
cdr3_aa: CASSLEGSYEQYF

clone_size: many
d_call: NA
v_call: TRBV20-1
j_call: TRBJ1-5
cdr3_nt: TGCAGTGCTAGAAGGGGGGGTCAGCCCCAGCATTTT
cdr3_aa: CSARRGGQPQHF

clone_size: many
d_call: NA
v_call: TRBV2
j_call: TRBJ1-1
cdr3_nt: TGTGCCAGCATTGTCCGGGGCATGAACACTGAAGCTTTCTTT
cdr3_aa: CASIVRGMNTEAFF

clone_size: many
d_call: NA
v_call: TRBV4-3
j_call: TRBJ2-4
cdr3_nt: TGCGCCAGCAGCCAAGATACGGCCCGGGCACTTAAAAACATTCAGTACTTC
cdr3_aa: CASSQDTARALKNIQYF

clone_size: many
d_call: TRBD1
v_call: TRBV9
j_call: TRBJ1-2
cdr3_nt: TGTGCCAGCAGCAACCCGGGACAGGGGGCACGGGGCTACACCTTC
cdr3_aa: CASSNPGQGARGYTF

clone_size: many
d_call: NA
v_call: TRBV28
j_call: TRBJ1-1
cdr3_nt: TGTGCCAGCAGTTTAGGGCAGATGTCTGAAGCTTTCTTT
cdr3_aa: CASSLGQMSEAFF

clone_size: many
d_call: TRBD2
v_call: TRBV9
j_call: TRBJ2-1
cdr3_nt: TGTGCCAGCAGCGTAGAACTAGCGGGACGGAATGAGCAGTTCTTC
cdr3_aa: CASSVELAGRNEQFF

clone_size: many
d_call: NA
v_call: TRBV12-3/TRBV12-4
j_call: TRBJ1-6
cdr3_nt: TGTGCCAGCAGTTCGAGCTCCTATAATTCACCCCTCCACTTT
cdr3_aa: CASSSSSYNSPLHF

clone_size: many
d_call: NA
v_call: TRBV5-1
j_call: TRBJ1-2
cdr3_nt: TGCGCCAGCAGCTCGGACAGTTTGTCTGGCTACACCTTC
cdr3_aa: CASSSDSLSGYTF

clone_size: many
d_call: NA
v_call: TRBV3-1
j_call: TRBJ1-3
cdr3_nt: TGTGCCAGCAGCCGTCCCCGGTGGACTGGAAACACCATATATTTT
cdr3_aa: CASSRPRWTGNTIYF

clone_size: many
d_call: NA
v_call: TRBV7-9
j_call: TRBJ1-1
cdr3_nt: TGTGCCAGCAGCTTAGGAACGGCGGGAAAGGCTGAAGCTTTCTTT
cdr3_aa: CASSLGTAGKAEAFF

clone_size: many
d_call: TRBD2
v_call: TRBV7-2
j_call: TRBJ2-7
cdr3_nt: TGTGCCAGCAGCTTCAGGCGGGGGTCCTACGAGCAGTACTTC
cdr3_aa: CASSFRRGSYEQYF